The 27 T cell receptor beta chains reported below all come from one sample, sequenced in a study of T cells in Graves' hyperthyroidism and ophthalmopathy. The CDR3 regions of TCR beta were amplified from RNA transcripts. In the first-round RT-PCR of the TCR CDR3, the HTBI primer set was used. TCRdb used MiXCR to reprocess the multiplex PCR reads, holding one entry per CDR3 protein. The table has hundreds of thousands of distinct CDR3 sequences, approximately 22% seen once; the top ten hold about 49%. The sample comprised blood. These receptor sequences come from a woman between 65 and 79 years old with Graves' ophthalmopathy.

V gene TRBV27 combines with J gene TRBJ1-5; 7 bases line up with TRBD1. Germline V gene data show CDR1 as MNHEY and CDR2 as SMNVEV (reference sequence). This CDR3 has 15 residues. J was trimmed by 1 base and V by 6 bases; bases with no gene match: 6. The CDR3 DNA is TGTGCCAGCAGCCGACAGGGTACGAGCAATCAGCCCCAGCATTTT. Encoded protein: CASSRQGTSNQPQHF.

This clonotype was seen many times. The chain links TRBV2 to TRBJ2-2; D gene unclear. Germline lookup yields CDR1 SNHLY and CDR2 FYNNEI. The CDR3 contains 12 residues. V was trimmed by 3 bases and J by 6 bases, leaving 5 bases between them. The CDR3 sequence is CASSEGSGELFF. In DNA, the CDR3 is TGTGCCAGCAGTGAGGGGTCCGGGGAGCTGTTTTTT. The whole variable domain, filled in from reference TRBV2 and TRBJ2-2, reads EPEVTQTPSHQVTQMGQEVILRCVPISNHLYFYWYRQILGQKVEFLVSFYNNEISEKSEIFDDQFSVERPDGSNFTLKIRSTKLEDSAMYFCASSEGSGELFFGEGSRLTVL.

In this sample, this clonotype turned up a few times. The chain couples TRBV12-3 or TRBV12-4 to TRBJ2-4; D is ambiguous. The ends were cut back, 2 bases at V and 10 bases at J, with 6 bases in the middle. The CDR3 is made up of 11 amino acids. CDR3 DNA: TGTGCCAGCAGTTTAAGCGTAATTCAGTACTTC. It translates to CASSLSVIQYF.

The genes are TRBV7-2 and TRBJ2-7, with TRBD2 identical over 10 bases. CDR3 length: 14 residues. Germline lookup yields CDR1 SGHTA and CDR2 FQGNSA. V shed 8 bases, J shed 5 bases, and the junction held 9 bases outside the gene matches. The CDR3 is CASALAGGTDEQYF. The DNA of the CDR3 is TGTGCCAGCGCCTTAGCGGGAGGAACCGACGAGCAGTACTTC.

This chain connects TRBV20-1 to TRBJ2-3, with D unresolved. Germline CDR1 DFQATT, CDR2 SNEGSKA (reference sequence). V was clipped by 3 bases and J by 9 bases, with 16 bases between them. CDR3 length: 13 residues. In nucleotides, the CDR3 is TGCAGTGCTAGCCCCCCCCAATTTTACACGCAGTATTTT. Protein: CSASPPQFYTQYF.

In its sample, this clonotype was seen a few times. No DNA is shown, since the ends of the CDR3 on it are uncertain; the CDR3 is the one TCRdb lists. The chain carries TRBV6-2 or TRBV6-3 and TRBJ1-2. CDR1 and CDR2 (germline): MNHEY, SVGEGT. Inclusive of both ends, the CDR3 amounts to 12 amino acids. This CDR3 reads CASSSSVYGYTF.

This clonotype was picked up many times. The chain links TRBV2 to TRBJ1-5, with D possibly matching TRBD1 (6 bases). Germline CDR1 reads SNHLY; CDR2 reads FYNNEI. There are 13 residues in the CDR3. Trimming removed 7 bases from V and 7 bases from J, with 14 bases in between. The CDR3 loop reads CASMAGGGQPQHF. CDR3 DNA: TGTGCCAGCATGGCGGGGGGCGGCCAGCCCCAGCATTTT.

The chain carries TRBV9 and TRBJ1-4; a possible D gene is TRBD1 (5 bases). Trimming shortened V by 0 bases and J by 7 bases, and 13 bases separated the two germline ends. Germline values: CDR1 SGDLS, CDR2 YYNGEE. This CDR3 is 15 amino acids long. CDR3 coding DNA: TGTGCCAGCAGCGTAGGACTGCAGGGAACTGAAAAACTGTTTTTT. Its protein product is CASSVGLQGTEKLFF.

This clonotype was recorded many times. The rearrangement links TRBV15 to TRBJ1-5; D possibly corresponds to TRBD1 (6 bases). The ends were cut back, 0 bases at V and 4 bases at J, with 10 bases in the middle. The CDR3 consists of 15 residues. Germline V gene sequence: CDR1 LNHNV, CDR2 YYDKDF (reference sequence). The CDR3 DNA follows: TGTGCCACCAGCAGAGATAAGGGGGTGAATCAGCCCCAGCATTTT. Its protein product is CATSRDKGVNQPQHF.

This clonotype occurred a few times. The V call is TRBV15, the J call TRBJ2-5; possibly TRBD2 for D (6 bases). Trimming took 4 bases from V and 5 from J, leaving 14 bases between them. The CDR3 is 14 residues long. Germline loops: CDR1 LNHNV, CDR2 YYDKDF (reference sequence). In DNA form, the CDR3 reads TGTGCCACCAGCATGGGACTGGGCGAGGAGACCCAGTACTTC. This translates into CATSMGLGEETQYF.

The sample holds a few counts of this clonotype. The CDR3 loop is CSATEANPYEQYF. CDR3 nucleotides: TGCAGTGCTACGGAGGCTAACCCCTACGAGCAGTACTTC. The J gene is TRBJ2-7, the V gene TRBV20-1, with D possibly matching TRBD2 (5 bases). Germline V gene sequence: CDR1 DFQATT, CDR2 SNEGSKA (reference sequence). Deletions cut 4 bases from V and 2 bases from J, with 12 bases between. The CDR3 sequence is 13 residues long.

The chain is built from TRBV12-5 and TRBJ2-7; 8 bases are a match to TRBD1. The CDR3 contains 18 residues. The germline V gene has CDR1 LGHNT and CDR2 FRNRAP. Trimming at V came to 2 bases and at J to 2 bases, leaving 14 bases not matched to a gene. The DNA for the CDR3 is TGTGCTAGTGGTTTGTCTCCAAAGACAGGGGAAATTGCCTACGAGCAGTACTTC. Its translation is CASGLSPKTGEIAYEQYF.

This clonotype was seen once. The chain carries TRBV7-2 and TRBJ2-7, with D possibly TRBD1 on 5 matching bases. The CDR3 contains 16 residues. Per the germline V gene, CDR1 is SGHTA and CDR2 is FQGNSA. V was cut by 5 bases and J by 6 bases, with 23 bases left in between. For the CDR3, the DNA is TGTGCCAGCAGCCCCCAGGGTGGGCCGCCCACCTCCGAGCAGTACTTC. It translates to CASSPQGGPPTSEQYF.

Ten or more counts support this clonotype. This rearrangement joins TRBV6-1 to TRBJ2-1, with TRBD2 matching over 7 bases. Per germline, CDR1 MNHNS and CDR2 SASEGT. The CDR3 has 18 amino acids. With V trimmed by 8 bases and J by 1 base, 17 bases remained unmatched. The CDR3 DNA is TGTGCCAGCTTTTCCCCGTACGCGGGAGCGGGATCCTACAATGAGCAGTTCTTC. The encoded protein is CASFSPYAGAGSYNEQFF.

For this clonotype: A read error may be the cause here, since a much bigger clone is one base away. This CDR3 reads CAISPSGANVLTF. CDR3 nucleotide sequence: TGTGCCATCAGTCCCTCTGGGGCCAACGTCCTGACTTTC. The rearrangement joins TRBV10-3 to TRBJ2-6, with D hard to call. The CDR3 covers 13 residues. Trimming shortened V by 5 bases and J by 0 bases, and 2 bases separated the two germline ends. Germline loops: CDR1 ENHRY, CDR2 SYGVKD.

There are a few counts of this clonotype. The chain couples TRBV30 to TRBJ2-7; D uncertain. With 3 bases removed from V and 4 bases from J, the gap between germline ends came to 7 bases. Germline V gene data show CDR1 as GTSNPN and CDR2 as SVGIG (reference sequence). This CDR3 has 11 amino acids. The CDR3 DNA reads TGTGCCTGGAGCTACCGTTACGAGCAGTACTTC. This encodes CAWSYRYEQYF.

The V gene is TRBV6-1, the J gene TRBJ2-7, with TRBD1 as a possible D gene (6 bases). Between the trimmed V and J ends, which lost 4 bases and 4 bases, there was a span of 14 bases. Germline values: CDR1 MNHNS, CDR2 SASEGT. The CDR3 length is 14 residues. CDR3 in amino acids: CASSVGTIPYEQYF. The CDR3, as DNA: TGTGCCAGCAGTGTAGGGACAATACCTTACGAGCAGTACTTC.

This clonotype was detected a few times. The chain couples TRBV27 to TRBJ1-1, with TRBD1 matching over 7 bases. Trimming cost V 1 base and J 1 base; bases outside gene matches: 6. The germline V gene encodes CDR1 MNHEY and CDR2 SMNVEV (reference sequence). The CDR3 extends over 16 amino acids. CDR3 DNA sequence: TGTGCCAGCAGTTTATTCCCGACAGGGTCGAACACTGAAGCTTTCTTT. Translated: CASSLFPTGSNTEAFF.

In its sample, this clonotype was seen many times. CDR3 coding DNA: TGCAGCGTTGAGATAGGGACATGGTCCTACGAGCAGTACTTC. Amino acids: CSVEIGTWSYEQYF. The chain carries TRBV29-1 and TRBJ2-7; D is possibly TRBD1 (6 bases). The CDR3 totals 14 residues. Germline V gives CDR1 SQVTM, CDR2 ANQGSEA. Trimming took 3 bases from V and 1 from J, leaving 13 bases between them.

This chain connects TRBV11-2 to TRBJ2-7, with D maybe TRBD2 (6 bases). Germline-derived CDR1 and CDR2 are SGHAT and FQNNGV. V dropped 5 bases and J dropped 0 bases, with 14 bases sitting between them. CDR3 length: 15 residues. CDR3 nucleotide sequence: TGTGCCAGCAGCCCTTGGGAGGCGGCCTCCTACGAGCAGTACTTC. Encoded protein: CASSPWEAASYEQYF. The full variable domain, its missing parts supplied by reference TRBV11-2 and TRBJ2-7, is EAGVAQSPRYKIIEKRQSVAFWCNPISGHATLYWYQQILGQGPKLLIQFQNNGVVDDSQLPKDRFSAERLKGVDSTLKIQPAKLEDSAVYLCASSPWEAASYEQYFGPGTRLTVT.

V and J are TRBV28 and TRBJ2-5; possibly TRBD2 for D (6 bases). Germline V CDR1 and CDR2: MDHEN, SYDVKM. Trimming cost V 4 bases and J 5 bases, with 17 bases left between them. The CDR3 is made up of 15 amino acids. CDR3 in DNA: TGTGCCAGCAGTTGGCAGCGTCCCCGGGGGGAGACCCAGTACTTC. It codes for CASSWQRPRGETQYF.

In its sample, this clonotype was seen many times. The V call is TRBV11-2, the J call TRBJ2-2; D uncertain. Trimming left V 0 bases short and J 3 bases short, with 5 bases between. Germline V gives CDR1 SGHAT, CDR2 FQNNGV. This CDR3 comprises 14 residues. The CDR3, as DNA: TGTGCCAGCAGCTTAGACGGGTACACCGGGGAGCTGTTTTTT. This encodes CASSLDGYTGELFF.

The table lists this clonotype with a few counts. The chain carries TRBV5-1 and TRBJ2-7; perhaps TRBD2 as D (6 bases). This CDR3 region has 15 residues. V gave up 0 bases and J gave up 7 bases, with 17 bases separating them. Germline CDR1 is SGHRS and CDR2 is YFSETQ. The chain's CDR3 is CASSLEGGPIGEQYF. CDR3 coding DNA: TGCGCCAGCAGCTTGGAAGGAGGGCCGATTGGAGAGCAGTACTTC.

The V call is TRBV29-1, the J call TRBJ2-7; 10 bases are shared with TRBD2. Germline values: CDR1 SQVTM, CDR2 ANQGSEA. J lost 6 bases, V lost 7 bases, and 9 bases had no gene match. CDR3 size: 13 residues. The CDR3 region is CSADTGLASEQYF. In nucleotides, the CDR3 is TGCAGCGCGGATACGGGACTAGCGAGCGAGCAGTACTTC.

This chain uses TRBV7-3 with TRBJ2-2; 7 bases are shared with TRBD2. This CDR3 contains 14 residues. Per the germline V gene, CDR1 is SGHTA and CDR2 is FQGTGA. V lost 5 bases, J lost 8 bases, and 8 bases stayed unmatched. CDR3 nucleotides: TGTGCCAGCAGCAAACCGGGAGGAACGGGGGAGCTGTTTTTT. Translation gives CASSKPGGTGELFF.

The chain carries TRBV5-8 and TRBJ2-1; 11 bases line up with TRBD2. Per the germline V gene, CDR1 is SGHTS and CDR2 is YDEGEE. The CDR3 extends over 19 amino acids. The V and J ends lost 2 bases and 4 bases, in that order; junction bases with no gene match: 14. This chain's CDR3 is CASSFLSGTSGSPYNEQFF. DNA of the CDR3: TGTGCCAGCAGCTTCCTATCCGGGACTAGCGGCTCGCCGTACAATGAGCAGTTCTTC.

This clonotype was observed a handful of times. The J gene is TRBJ2-1, the V gene TRBV6-1; possibly TRBD2 for D (6 bases). The CDR3 length is 12 residues. V lost 8 bases and J lost 5, with 10 bases in between. CDR1 is MNHNS, CDR2 SASEGT, per germline. The CDR3 DNA reads as TGTGCCAGCTCTCGGGAGAACAATGAGCAGTTCTTC. This gives the protein CASSRENNEQFF.